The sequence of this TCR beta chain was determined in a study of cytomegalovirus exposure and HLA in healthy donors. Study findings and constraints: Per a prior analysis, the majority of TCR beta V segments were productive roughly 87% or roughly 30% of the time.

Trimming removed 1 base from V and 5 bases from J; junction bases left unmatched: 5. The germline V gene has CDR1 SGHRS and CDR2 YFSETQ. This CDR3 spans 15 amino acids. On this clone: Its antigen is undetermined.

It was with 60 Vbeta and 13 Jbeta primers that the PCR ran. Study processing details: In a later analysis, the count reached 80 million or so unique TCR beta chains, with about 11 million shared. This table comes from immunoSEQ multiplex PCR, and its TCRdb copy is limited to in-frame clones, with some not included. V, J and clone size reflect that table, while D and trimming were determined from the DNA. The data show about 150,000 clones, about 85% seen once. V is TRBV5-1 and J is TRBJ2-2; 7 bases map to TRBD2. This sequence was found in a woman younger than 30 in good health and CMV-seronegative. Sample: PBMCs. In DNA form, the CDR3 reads TGCGCCAGCAGCTTGAGCGGGAAGGATACCGGGGAGCTGTTTTTT. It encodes CASSLSGKDTGELFF.